This T cell receptor beta chain was obtained from a study of T cells in localized non-small cell lung cancer. Whole-study results and caveats: Uninvolved adjacent lung showed higher T cell clonality than tumor. Appearance in adjacent lung was seen for a median roughly 56 of the top 100 tumor clones. Sequencing was restricted to one tumor region; therefore, heterogeneity remains possible. Overall survival was longer when the density of T cells in the blood was higher.

The germline CDR1 and CDR2 sequences are ENHRY and SYGVKD. V shed 3 bases and J shed 7 bases, with 9 bases lying between them. The CDR3 runs 13 residues. Clones were read by immunoSEQ multiplex PCR, and TCRdb kept only the in-frame ones, dropping some. The sample contains 65,000 to 95,000 clones, around 80% of which appear only once. As concerns this clone: Its antigen is still unknown.

The sample in question was PBMCs, obtained before any cancer treatment. The chain employs TRBV10-3 and TRBJ2-2; D is possibly TRBD1 or TRBD2 (5 bases each). The TCR was taken from a man aged 35-69 years with stage II squamous cell lung carcinoma. CDR3 amino acids: CAISDGTGGELFF. Written as DNA, the CDR3 is TGTGCCATCAGTGACGGGACCGGCGGGGAGCTGTTTTTT.